This entry features one TCR beta chain sequence. The antigen remains unidentified. Preparation of TRB cDNA libraries relied on 5' RACE carrying UMI labels. For each CDR3 protein, TCRdb gives one entry from its re-call of the 5' RACE reads, without DNA. Found here are about 130,000 distinct CDR3 sequences; the top ten clones hold 0.45% to 0.6%. CD45RO-CCR7+CD27+CD95- was the phenotype of naive CD8+ T cells. The data stem from a study of CXCR3-negative and CXCR3-positive naive CD8 T cells. Overall study findings and caveats: Greater hydrophobicity was found in TRB CDR3s of CXCR3-positive naive cells than of CXCR3-negative naive cells. Cryopreservation partially decreased CXCR3 expression, and most assays used fresh PBMCs. TRB CDR3 properties indicated TCR strength, while surface CD5 was similar across naive subsets.

The germline gives CDR1 MNHEY, CDR2 SMNVEV (reference sequence). This CDR3 is 13 amino acids long. This TCR derives from a human donor in good health. Some clones in this sample may be carry-over from other donors' samples. The material sequenced was naive CXCR3- CD8+ T cells from blood. The subset denotes: CD45RO-CCR7+CD27+CD95- naive CD8+ T cells lacking CXCR3 (TNR3-). The J gene is TRBJ1-5, the V gene TRBV27; the TCRdb D gene call, TRBD1, has no DNA to confirm it. The CDR3 loop is CASSSLGSQPQHF.